This record looks at one T cell receptor beta chain sequence and its context. The antigen remains unidentified. The sample comes from a study of cytomegalovirus exposure and HLA in healthy donors. Findings and limits, study-wide: With further analysis later on, most CMV-associated TCR beta chains appeared HLA-restricted. For most TCR sequences rarity was the rule, although some public TCRs occurred in many donors.

Everyone who donated was a healthy bone marrow donor. This CDR3 contains 18 residues. Per germline, CDR1 SGDLS and CDR2 YYNGEE. V was clipped by 4 bases and J by 5 bases; unmatched bases: 13. Researchers ran the PCR with 60 Vbeta and 13 Jbeta primers. The table came from immunoSEQ multiplex PCR; TCRdb's copy has only in-frame clones and leaves some out. The data show 230,000 or so clones, about nine tenths seen once. The TCR sequence derives from a girl aged 2-10 years in good health and CMV-seronegative. The sequenced sample was PBMCs. The rearrangement links TRBV9 to TRBJ2-2; 11 bases align to TRBD1. CDR3 sequence reads: CASSKGQGGGRQTGELFF. The CDR3 DNA reads as TGTGCCAGCAGCAAGGGACAGGGGGGAGGTCGTCAGACCGGGGAGCTGTTTTTT.